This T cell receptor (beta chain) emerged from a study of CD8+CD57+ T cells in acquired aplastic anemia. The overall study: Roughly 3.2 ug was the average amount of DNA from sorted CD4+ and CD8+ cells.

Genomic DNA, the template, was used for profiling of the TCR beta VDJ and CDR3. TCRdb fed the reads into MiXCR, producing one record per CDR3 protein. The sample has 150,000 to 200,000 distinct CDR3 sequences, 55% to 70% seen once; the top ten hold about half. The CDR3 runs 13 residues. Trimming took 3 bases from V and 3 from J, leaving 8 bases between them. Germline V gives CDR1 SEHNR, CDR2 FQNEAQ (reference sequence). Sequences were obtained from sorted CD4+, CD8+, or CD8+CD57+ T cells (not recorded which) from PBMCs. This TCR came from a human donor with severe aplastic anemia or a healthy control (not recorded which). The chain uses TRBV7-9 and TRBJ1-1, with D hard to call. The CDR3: CASSFSGDTEAFF. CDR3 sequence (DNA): TGTGCCAGCAGCTTTTCCGGTGACACTGAAGCTTTCTTT.